This is a list of T cell receptor beta chains from one sample in a study of molecular identifiers for immune sequencing clone quantification. Each CDR3 protein is one row after TCRdb ran MiXCR on the PCR reads. Among 460,000 or so distinct CDR3 sequences listed, about 21% were seen once. The sample taken for sequencing was naive CD8+ T cells from blood, with Jurkat cell RNA spiked in. The receptors stem from a human donor in good health. Some libraries in this study had Jurkat cell RNA spiked in. CDR3s include the opening cysteine and the closing phenylalanine or tryptophan. Each record gives: J gene, clone size, V gene, D gene, CDR3 protein, CDR3 DNA. A D gene is named only where the DNA matches it firmly. Size is stated for part of the rows, as once, few or many counts, or as a class when the clone is expanded.

J gene: TRBJ1-5; clone size: many; V gene: TRBV13; D gene: TRBD1; CDR3 protein: CASSLGKQGNQPQHF; CDR3 DNA: TGTGCCAGCAGCTTAGGAAAACAGGGGAATCAGCCCCAGCATTTT
J gene: TRBJ2-7; clone size: few; V gene: TRBV2; D gene: TRBD1; CDR3 protein: CASSEGGQGVYEQYF; CDR3 DNA: TGTGCCAGCAGTGAGGGAGGACAGGGGGTATACGAGCAGTACTTC
J gene: TRBJ2-3; clone size: few; V gene: TRBV9; D gene: TRBD2; CDR3 protein: CASQSGGAGTQYF; CDR3 DNA: TGTGCCAGCCAGAGCGGGGGGGCGGGGACGCAGTATTTT
J gene: TRBJ1-2; clone size: many; V gene: TRBV14; D gene: .; CDR3 protein: CASENGYTF; CDR3 DNA: TGTGCCAGCGAGAATGGCTACACCTTC
J gene: TRBJ2-1; clone size: many; V gene: TRBV12-3/TRBV12-4; D gene: .; CDR3 protein: CASSSDNEQFF; CDR3 DNA: TGTGCCAGCAGTTCTGACAATGAGCAGTTCTTC
J gene: TRBJ2-5; clone size: few; V gene: TRBV11-2; D gene: TRBD2; CDR3 protein: CASSLAGLAGRAGTQYF; CDR3 DNA: TGTGCCAGCAGCTTAGCGGGCCTAGCGGGAAGGGCGGGGACCCAGTACTTC
J gene: TRBJ1-2; clone size: few; V gene: TRBV13; D gene: .; CDR3 protein: CASSPQLFNYGYTF; CDR3 DNA: TGTGCCAGCAGTCCCCAGCTTTTTAACTATGGCTACACCTTC
J gene: TRBJ2-7; clone size: many; V gene: TRBV20-1; D gene: .; CDR3 protein: CSAILEVKTYEQYF; CDR3 DNA: TGCAGTGCCATACTAGAAGTCAAAACCTACGAGCAGTACTTC
J gene: TRBJ2-1; clone size: .; V gene: TRBV7-3; D gene: TRBD2; CDR3 protein: CASRPGLAGEQSF; CDR3 DNA: TGTGCCAGCAGACCCGGACTAGCGGGTGAGCAGTCCTTC
J gene: TRBJ2-2; clone size: .; V gene: TRBV20-1; D gene: .; CDR3 protein: CSASQGPNTGELFF; CDR3 DNA: TGCAGTGCTAGTCAGGGACCGAACACCGGGGAGCTGTTTTTT
J gene: TRBJ2-7; clone size: many; V gene: TRBV2; D gene: .; CDR3 protein: CASSGVTQHPGRSYEQYF; CDR3 DNA: TGTGCCAGCAGTGGGGTTACCCAACACCCCGGACGCTCCTACGAGCAGTACTTC
J gene: TRBJ2-5; clone size: few; V gene: TRBV14; D gene: .; CDR3 protein: CASSHRTAEGTQYF; CDR3 DNA: TGTGCCAGCAGCCATAGGACAGCAGAAGGGACCCAGTACTTC
J gene: TRBJ1-1; clone size: many; V gene: TRBV3-2; D gene: .; CDR3 protein: CASSRPNTEAFF; CDR3 DNA: TGTGCCAGCAGCCGCCCGAACACTGAAGCTTTCTTT
J gene: TRBJ2-4; clone size: few; V gene: TRBV6-1; D gene: TRBD1; CDR3 protein: CASSEWTGGVIQYF; CDR3 DNA: TGTGCCAGCAGTGAATGGACAGGGGGGGTCATTCAGTACTTC
J gene: TRBJ2-7; clone size: many; V gene: TRBV7-6; D gene: .; CDR3 protein: CASSLGWRDEQYF; CDR3 DNA: TGTGCCAGCAGCTTAGGTTGGCGGGACGAGCAGTACTTC
J gene: TRBJ2-3; clone size: few; V gene: TRBV2; D gene: TRBD2; CDR3 protein: CASKPISGGRADTQYF; CDR3 DNA: TGTGCCAGCAAACCCATTAGCGGGGGGAGAGCAGATACGCAGTATTTT
J gene: TRBJ2-2; clone size: few; V gene: TRBV2; D gene: .; CDR3 protein: CASSDGTHTNTGELFF; CDR3 DNA: TGTGCCAGCAGCGACGGGACACATACGAACACCGGGGAGCTGTTTTTT
J gene: TRBJ2-5; clone size: many; V gene: TRBV12-3/TRBV12-4; D gene: TRBD2; CDR3 protein: CASSSGLATQETQYF; CDR3 DNA: TGTGCCAGCAGTTCCGGACTAGCCACACAAGAGACCCAGTACTTC
J gene: TRBJ1-5; clone size: few; V gene: TRBV27; D gene: TRBD1; CDR3 protein: CASSLYGTGASQPQHF; CDR3 DNA: TGTGCCAGCAGTTTATACGGGACAGGGGCGAGCCAGCCCCAGCATTTT
J gene: TRBJ2-7; clone size: few; V gene: TRBV30; D gene: TRBD1; CDR3 protein: CARDLSTGASEQYF; CDR3 DNA: TGTGCCCGAGATCTATCGACAGGGGCTAGCGAGCAGTACTTC
J gene: TRBJ1-5; clone size: many; V gene: TRBV7-9; D gene: .; CDR3 protein: CASSLVTGLFNQPQHF; CDR3 DNA: TGTGCCAGCAGCTTAGTGACAGGACTATTCAATCAGCCCCAGCATTTT
J gene: TRBJ1-1; clone size: few; V gene: TRBV12-3/TRBV12-4; D gene: .; CDR3 protein: CASSLNRVGTEAFF; CDR3 DNA: TGTGCCAGCAGTTTAAACAGGGTGGGCACTGAAGCTTTCTTT
J gene: TRBJ1-3; clone size: .; V gene: TRBV11-2; D gene: .; CDR3 protein: CASSTRGPENTIYF; CDR3 DNA: TGTGCCAGCAGCACCCGGGGTCCGGAAAACACCATATATTTT
J gene: TRBJ2-3; clone size: many; V gene: TRBV3-1; D gene: TRBD2; CDR3 protein: CASSHSSGRTEDTQYF; CDR3 DNA: TGTGCCAGCAGCCACTCTAGCGGGAGGACTGAAGATACGCAGTATTTT
J gene: TRBJ1-5; clone size: few; V gene: TRBV20-1; D gene: .; CDR3 protein: CSARASGGRQPQHF; CDR3 DNA: TGCAGTGCTAGAGCGTCCGGGGGCCGACAGCCCCAGCATTTT
J gene: TRBJ2-7; clone size: .; V gene: TRBV2; D gene: TRBD1; CDR3 protein: CASREGQANYEQYF; CDR3 DNA: TGTGCCAGCAGGGAGGGACAGGCTAACTACGAGCAGTACTTC
J gene: TRBJ1-1; clone size: .; V gene: TRBV2; D gene: TRBD1; CDR3 protein: CASIIQGATEAFF; CDR3 DNA: TGTGCCAGCATTATCCAGGGGGCAACTGAAGCTTTCTTT
J gene: TRBJ2-5; clone size: .; V gene: TRBV12-3/TRBV12-4; D gene: TRBD1; CDR3 protein: CASSETGDETQYF; CDR3 DNA: TGTGCCAGCAGTGAGACAGGGGACGAGACCCAGTACTTC
J gene: TRBJ1-1; clone size: many; V gene: TRBV14; D gene: .; CDR3 protein: CASSQSSDPNTEAFF; CDR3 DNA: TGTGCCAGCAGCCAATCCTCAGACCCGAACACTGAAGCTTTCTTT
J gene: TRBJ2-7; clone size: .; V gene: TRBV7-9; D gene: .; CDR3 protein: CASQGRTTYEQYF; CDR3 DNA: TGTGCCAGCCAGGGGAGGACCACCTACGAGCAGTACTTC
J gene: TRBJ2-5; clone size: .; V gene: TRBV6-5; D gene: .; CDR3 protein: CASSSGGLETQYF; CDR3 DNA: TGTGCCAGCAGTTCTGGGGGCCTTGAGACCCAGTACTTC
J gene: TRBJ2-7; clone size: many; V gene: TRBV20-1; D gene: .; CDR3 protein: CSASAFSGAYEQYF; CDR3 DNA: TGCAGTGCTAGTGCATTCAGCGGAGCCTACGAGCAGTACTTC
J gene: TRBJ1-1; clone size: many; V gene: TRBV20-1; D gene: .; CDR3 protein: CSARDSWTLDTEAFF; CDR3 DNA: TGCAGTGCTAGAGATTCTTGGACATTGGACACTGAAGCTTTCTTT
J gene: TRBJ2-7; clone size: many; V gene: TRBV6-5; D gene: .; CDR3 protein: CASSYGGKNEQYF; CDR3 DNA: TGTGCCAGCAGTTACGGGGGTAAGAACGAGCAGTACTTC
J gene: TRBJ2-3; clone size: many; V gene: TRBV12-3/TRBV12-4; D gene: .; CDR3 protein: CASSPLGEDTQYF; CDR3 DNA: TGTGCCAGCAGTCCCCTCGGGGAAGATACGCAGTATTTT
J gene: TRBJ2-3; clone size: .; V gene: TRBV3-1; D gene: TRBD2; CDR3 protein: CASSQDLLALGTQYF; CDR3 DNA: TGTGCCAGCAGCCAAGATCTACTAGCGTTAGGTACGCAGTATTTT
J gene: TRBJ1-5; clone size: many; V gene: TRBV6-6; D gene: .; CDR3 protein: CASSYLSNQPQHF; CDR3 DNA: TGTGCCAGCAGTTATTTGAGCAATCAGCCCCAGCATTTT
J gene: TRBJ2-1; clone size: .; V gene: TRBV20-1; D gene: .; CDR3 protein: CSPKTGQGYLSSYNEQFF; CDR3 DNA: TGCAGTCCCAAGACGGGGCAGGGGTACCTGAGCTCCTACAATGAGCAGTTCTTC
J gene: TRBJ1-1; clone size: many; V gene: TRBV6-2/TRBV6-3; D gene: .; CDR3 protein: CASNDEGVRENTEAFF; CDR3 DNA: TGTGCCAGCAACGACGAAGGGGTGCGAGAGAACACTGAAGCTTTCTTT
J gene: TRBJ2-3; clone size: many; V gene: TRBV21-1; D gene: .; CDR3 protein: CASSALPRDPFTDTQYF; CDR3 DNA: TGTGCCAGCAGCGCTTTACCCCGGGACCCCTTCACAGATACGCAGTATTTT
J gene: TRBJ2-7; clone size: many; V gene: TRBV20-1; D gene: .; CDR3 protein: CSALNRAFYEQYF; CDR3 DNA: TGCAGTGCTTTAAACAGGGCATTTTACGAGCAGTACTTC
J gene: TRBJ2-3; clone size: .; V gene: TRBV20-1; D gene: TRBD2; CDR3 protein: CSARSTLAGLNSADTQYF; CDR3 DNA: TGCAGTGCTAGATCTACCCTAGCGGGGTTGAATTCGGCAGATACGCAGTATTTT